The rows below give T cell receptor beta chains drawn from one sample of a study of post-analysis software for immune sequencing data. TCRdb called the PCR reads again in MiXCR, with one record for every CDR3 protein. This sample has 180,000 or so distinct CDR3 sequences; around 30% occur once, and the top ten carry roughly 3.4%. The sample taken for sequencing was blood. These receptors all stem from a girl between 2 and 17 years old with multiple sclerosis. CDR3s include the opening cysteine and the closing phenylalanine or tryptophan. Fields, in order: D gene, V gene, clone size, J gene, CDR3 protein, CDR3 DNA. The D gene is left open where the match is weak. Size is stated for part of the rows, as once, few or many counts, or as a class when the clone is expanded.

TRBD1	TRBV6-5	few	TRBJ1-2	CASSYSKWRRDSNYGYTF	TGTGCCAGCAGTTACTCGAAGTGGCGACGGGACAGTAACTATGGCTACACCTTC
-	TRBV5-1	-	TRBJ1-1	CASRLNRNTEAFF	TGCGCCAGCCGCCTCAACAGGAACACTGAAGCTTTCTTT
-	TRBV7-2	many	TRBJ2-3	CASRGTTQYF	TGTGCCAGCAGGGGTACTACGCAGTATTTT
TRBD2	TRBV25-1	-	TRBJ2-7	CASSGNQGAGSSYEQYF	TGTGCCAGCAGTGGTAACCAGGGAGCGGGGAGCTCCTACGAGCAGTACTTC
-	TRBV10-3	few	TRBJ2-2	CAISNRDPGELFF	TGTGCCATATCCAACAGGGATCCCGGGGAGCTGTTTTTT
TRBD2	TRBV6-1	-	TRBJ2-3	CASRLAGGLTDTQYF	TGTGCCAGCAGACTAGCGGGGGGCCTAACAGATACGCAGTATTTT
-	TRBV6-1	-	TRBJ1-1	CASKLQGDNTEAFF	TGTGCCAGCAAGCTACAGGGAGACAACACTGAAGCTTTCTTT
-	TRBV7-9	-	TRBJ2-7	CASSQRLSYEQYF	TGTGCCAGCAGCCAGCGGCTGAGCTACGAGCAGTACTTC
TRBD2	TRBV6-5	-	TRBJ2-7	CVSSLSGGTYEQYF	TGTGTCAGCAGCTTGTCGGGAGGGACCTACGAGCAGTACTTC
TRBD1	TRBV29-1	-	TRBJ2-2	CSVRRDRDTGELFF	TGCAGCGTTAGGCGGGACAGGGACACCGGGGAGCTGTTTTTT
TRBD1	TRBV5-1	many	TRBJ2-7	CASSNPGDSYEQYF	TGCGCCAGCAGCAACCCAGGGGACAGCTACGAGCAGTACTTC
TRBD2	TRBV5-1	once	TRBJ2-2	CASRPGLANTGELFF	TGCGCCAGCAGGCCGGGACTAGCCAACACCGGGGAGCTGTTTTTT
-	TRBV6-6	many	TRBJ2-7	CASSYSAYEQYF	TGTGCCAGCAGTTACTCCGCCTACGAGCAGTACTTC
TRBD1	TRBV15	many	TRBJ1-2	CATSRSDREPRYTF	TGTGCCACCAGCAGATCGGACAGGGAACCCCGCTACACCTTC
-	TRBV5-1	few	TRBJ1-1	CASSLVPQNTEAFF	TGCGCCAGCAGCTTGGTTCCACAGAACACTGAAGCTTTCTTT
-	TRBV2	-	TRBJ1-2	CASSEDSYSYTF	TGTGCCAGCAGTGAAGACAGCTATAGCTACACCTTC
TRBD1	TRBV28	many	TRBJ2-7	CASSWTGGRTYEQYF	TGTGCCAGCAGTTGGACAGGGGGCCGAACCTACGAGCAGTACTTC
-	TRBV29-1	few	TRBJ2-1	CSVGGYYNEQFF	TGCAGCGTTGGGGGGTACTACAATGAGCAGTTCTTC
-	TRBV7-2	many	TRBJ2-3	CASSSGRGVYTQYF	TGTGCCAGCAGCTCCGGTAGAGGGGTCTATACGCAGTATTTT
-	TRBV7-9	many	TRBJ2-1	CASSLAGPIYNEQFF	TGTGCCAGCAGCTTAGCGGGACCGATATACAATGAGCAGTTCTTC
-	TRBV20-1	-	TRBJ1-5	CSAIKMTGVILPQHF	TGCAGTGCTATTAAAATGACAGGCGTTATACTGCCCCAGCATTTT
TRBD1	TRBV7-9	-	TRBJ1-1	CASSFPAGGENTEAFF	TGTGCCAGCAGCTTCCCCGCAGGGGGCGAGAACACTGAAGCTTTCTTT
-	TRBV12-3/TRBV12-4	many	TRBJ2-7	CASSLADFGLNEQYF	TGTGCCAGCAGTTTAGCCGACTTTGGGTTAAACGAGCAGTACTTC
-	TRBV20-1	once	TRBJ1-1	CSAQGEALNTEAFF	TGCAGTGCCCAAGGGGAAGCCTTGAACACTGAAGCTTTCTTT
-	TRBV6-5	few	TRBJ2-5	CASSRSGPERETQYF	TGTGCCAGCAGTCGTAGCGGTCCTGAACGGGAGACCCAGTACTTC
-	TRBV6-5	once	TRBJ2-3	CASSYEAIGTDTQYF	TGTGCCAGCAGTTACGAGGCAATAGGCACAGATACGCAGTATTTT
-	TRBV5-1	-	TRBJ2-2	CASSLGPFELFF	TGCGCCAGCAGCTTGGGGCCGTTTGAGCTGTTTTTT
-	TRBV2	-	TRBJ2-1	CASRYLAPNEQFF	TGTGCCAGCAGGTACTTAGCCCCAAATGAGCAGTTCTTC
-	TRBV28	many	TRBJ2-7	CASSLPGGDRSYEQYF	TGTGCCAGCAGTTTGCCCGGGGGCGACAGGTCCTACGAGCAGTACTTC
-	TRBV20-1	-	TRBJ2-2	CSAPGRQTGELFF	TGCAGTGCTCCAGGGCGACAAACCGGGGAGCTGTTTTTT
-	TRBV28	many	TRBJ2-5	CASLSAGGQETQYF	TGTGCCAGCTTATCCGCCGGTGGTCAAGAGACCCAGTACTTC
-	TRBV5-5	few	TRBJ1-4	CASSLAGGEKLFF	TGTGCCAGCAGCTTGGCCGGGGGTGAAAAACTGTTTTTT
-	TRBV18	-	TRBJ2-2	CASSPRLTGGTNTGELFF	TGTGCCAGCTCACCACGCTTGACCGGGGGAACGAACACCGGGGAGCTGTTTTTT
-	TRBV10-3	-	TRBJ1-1	CAIGVAANTEAFF	TGTGCCATCGGAGTGGCAGCGAACACTGAAGCTTTCTTT
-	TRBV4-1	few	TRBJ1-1	CASSQSPGPGLNTEAFF	TGCGCCAGCAGCCAATCTCCTGGGCCAGGACTGAACACTGAAGCTTTCTTT
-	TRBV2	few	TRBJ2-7	CASSGSAGGFSYEQYF	TGTGCCAGCAGTGGATCCGCTGGGGGCTTTTCCTACGAGCAGTACTTC
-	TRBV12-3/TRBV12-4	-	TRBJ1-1	CASSQKTGATEAFF	TGTGCCAGCAGTCAGAAGACAGGTGCAACTGAAGCTTTCTTT
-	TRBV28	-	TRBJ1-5	CASSWGENQPQHF	TGTGCCAGCAGCTGGGGGGAGAATCAGCCCCAGCATTTT
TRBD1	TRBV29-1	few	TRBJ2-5	CSASPGGQETQYF	TGCAGCGCTTCACCAGGGGGCCAAGAGACCCAGTACTTC